A selection of T cell receptor beta chains follows, all from one sample in a study of T cells in Graves' hyperthyroidism and ophthalmopathy. TCRdb reanalysed the multiplex PCR reads using MiXCR and keeps one entry per CDR3 protein. The sample has roughly 800,000 distinct CDR3 sequences, about 38% seen once. The sample consisted of blood. The receptor set was obtained from a man aged 18-30 years with Graves' hyperthyroidism. Both conserved end residues are part of each CDR3. A D gene is named only where the DNA matches it firmly. Size is omitted from some rows. Given values are once, few, many or a class for expanded clones.

d_gene,j_gene,v_gene,abundance,CDR3aa,CDR3nt
TRBD2,TRBJ2-2,TRBV9,NA,CASNSGISAGELFF,TGTGCCAGCAACAGCGGGATAAGCGCCGGGGAGCTGTTTTTT
NA,TRBJ1-5,TRBV7-2,NA,CASSVSPFVSLNQPQHF,TGTGCCAGCAGCGTTAGTCCCTTCGTCAGCCTCAATCAGCCCCAGCATTTT
NA,TRBJ1-5,TRBV6-5,few,CASSTVQGSNQPQHF,TGTGCCAGCAGCACTGTACAGGGTAGCAATCAGCCCCAGCATTTT
NA,TRBJ2-7,TRBV20-1,few,CSAPGTSKGYEQYF,TGCAGTGCTCCCGGGACCTCAAAGGGCTACGAGCAGTACTTC
TRBD1,TRBJ2-7,TRBV11-2,few,CASSPRTGGGSSEQYF,TGTGCCAGCAGCCCTAGGACAGGGGGCGGCTCTTCCGAGCAGTACTTC
NA,TRBJ1-6,TRBV9,NA,CASSADGRTDPFYNSPLHF,TGTGCCAGCAGCGCCGACGGGCGGACCGACCCTTTCTATAATTCACCCCTCCACTTT
TRBD1,TRBJ1-4,TRBV10-3,many,CAIRDREGEKLFF,TGTGCCATCAGGGACAGGGAGGGGGAAAAACTGTTTTTT
TRBD1,TRBJ2-7,TRBV7-9,many,CASSVPGTGKGEQYF,TGTGCCAGCAGCGTACCGGGGACAGGGAAGGGGGAGCAGTACTTC
NA,TRBJ2-7,TRBV4-1,NA,CASSQDSTGANEQYF,TGCGCCAGCAGCCAAGACAGTACTGGGGCCAACGAGCAGTACTTC
NA,TRBJ1-5,TRBV11-1,NA,CASSFGGEGNQPQHF,TGTGCCAGCAGCTTCGGAGGGGAGGGCAATCAGCCCCAGCATTTT
NA,TRBJ1-1,TRBV29-1,NA,CSGRWGDGTEAFF,TGCAGCGGTCGGTGGGGAGATGGGACTGAAGCTTTCTTT
NA,TRBJ2-6,TRBV19,NA,CASSDANSGANVLTF,TGTGCCAGTAGTGATGCTAACTCTGGGGCCAACGTCCTGACTTTC
NA,TRBJ1-1,TRBV5-4,NA,CASGPTVNTEAFF,TGTGCCAGCGGCCCTACGGTGAACACTGAAGCTTTCTTT
NA,TRBJ2-6,TRBV10-2,few,CASSESPAYQTF,TGCGCCAGCAGTGAGTCTCCAGCGTATCAGACTTTC